The 6 T cell receptor beta chains listed next were all sequenced from one sample in a study of blood T cell repertoires in COVID-19. Sequencing used immunoSEQ multiplex PCR; TCRdb keeps in-frame clones, though not all of them. The table includes about 380,000 clones, more than 75% detected once. Sequenced sample: PBMCs or T cells enriched from blood (not recorded which). The source of these receptors is a woman between 18 and 29 years old who had recovered from COVID-19.

The gene calls are TRBV7-9 and TRBJ1-3; 9 bases are a match to TRBD1. Per the germline V gene, CDR1 is SEHNR and CDR2 is FQNEAQ (reference sequence). After removal of 5 bases from V and 0 bases from J, the junction contained 11 bases not matched to a gene. The CDR3 runs to 18 residues. In nucleotides, the CDR3 is TGTGCCAGCAGCCGCCGGGACAGGGTATTCAGCTCTGGAAACACCATATATTTT. Its translation is CASSRRDRVFSSGNTIYF. Supplemented by reference TRBV7-9 and TRBJ1-3, the full variable domain reads DTGVSQNPRHKITKRGQNVTFRCDPISEHNRLYWYRQTLGQGPEFLTYFQNEAQLEKSRLLSDRFSAERPKGSFSTLEIQRTEQGDSAMYLCASSRRDRVFSSGNTIYFGEGSWLTVV.

The chain uses TRBV2 and TRBJ1-2; 7 bases are a match to TRBD1. V dropped 6 bases and J dropped 8; count of bases not matched to a gene: 9. The germline CDR1 and CDR2 sequences are SNHLY and FYNNEI. This CDR3 is built from 13 residues. In DNA form, the CDR3 reads TGTGCCAGCAGCTATAATAGGGGGCAGGGCTACACCTTC. This encodes CASSYNRGQGYTF.

This rearrangement joins TRBV6-5 to TRBJ2-7; perhaps TRBD2 as D (6 bases). The length of the CDR3 is 16 residues. Trimming removed 0 bases from V and 0 bases from J, with 12 bases in between. Germline V gene data show CDR1 as MNHEY and CDR2 as SVGAGI. CDR3: CASSYSMGLSSYEQYF. The CDR3 bases are TGTGCCAGCAGTTACTCCATGGGACTTAGCTCCTACGAGCAGTACTTC.

This clone was seen a handful of times. The chain employs TRBV30 and TRBJ1-5; no clear D gene. Trimming took 2 bases from V and 1 from J, leaving 6 bases between them. The CDR3 totals 13 residues. Germline V lookup: CDR1 GTSNPN, CDR2 SVGIG (reference sequence). The CDR3 spells CAWSLRSNQPQHF. The CDR3 nucleotides are TGTGCCTGGAGTCTCAGGAGCAATCAGCCCCAGCATTTT.

J is TRBJ1-3 and V is TRBV5-1; weak D call: TRBD1 (5 bases). Deletions cut 1 base from V and 4 bases from J, with 9 bases between. Germline lookup yields CDR1 SGHRS and CDR2 YFSETQ. The CDR3 covers 14 residues. DNA for the CDR3: TGCGCCAGCAGCTTGTCGGCAGGGGGAAACACCATATATTTT. This sequence encodes CASSLSAGGNTIYF. Supplemented by reference TRBV5-1 and TRBJ1-3, the full variable domain reads KAGVTQTPRYLIKTRGQQVTLSCSPISGHRSVSWYQQTPGQGLQFLFEYFSETQRNKGNFPGRFSGRQFSNSRSEMNVSTLELGDSALYLCASSLSAGGNTIYFGEGSWLTVV.

The chain is built from TRBV28 and TRBJ2-5, with 9 nucleotides matching TRBD2. Germline V gene lookup returns CDR1 MDHEN and CDR2 SYDVKM. V lost 2 bases to trimming and J lost 3 bases; unmatched junction nucleotides: 7. The CDR3 is 16 residues long. CDR3 loop: CASSLRRGGPEETQYF. CDR3 nucleotide sequence: TGTGCCAGCAGTTTAAGGCGGGGGGGCCCAGAAGAGACCCAGTACTTC.